The 15 T cell receptor beta chains in this list originate from one sample, sequenced in a study of blood T cells in healthy people across ages. Alongside a J-beta primer mix, a sample-barcoded 5' primer served in a second PCR lasting roughly 7 to 11 cycles. TCRdb recomputed calls from the 5' RACE reads with MiXCR, one row per CDR3 protein. The sample consists of over 1.5 million distinct CDR3 sequences, less than 50% of them appearing once. Sequences were obtained from blood. These receptors all come from a woman aged 40 to 55 in good health.

In its sample, this clonotype was seen a few times. V usage is TRBV7-9 and J usage is TRBJ1-5, with 7 bases identical to TRBD1. CDR1 SEHNR and CDR2 FQNEAQ come from the germline V gene (reference sequence). V was pared by 5 bases and J by 0 bases, with 7 bases of the junction left unmatched. This CDR3 has 16 residues. The CDR3 nucleotides are TGTGCCAGCAGCAGAACAGGGGCCCTTAGCAATCAGCCCCAGCATTTT. Translation: CASSRTGALSNQPQHF.

The chain is built from TRBV20-1 and TRBJ2-3; D may be TRBD2 (6 bases). Trimming removed 2 bases at V and 0 bases at J, with 15 bases between. This CDR3 spans 16 amino acids. Germline CDR1 is DFQATT and CDR2 is SNEGSKA (reference sequence). CDR3 protein: CSARPLRAGSTDTQYF. CDR3 nucleotides: TGCAGTGCTAGACCCCTAAGGGCGGGGAGCACAGATACGCAGTATTTT.

V gene TRBV7-2 combines with J gene TRBJ1-6; perhaps TRBD1 as D (5 bases). Looked up from germline, CDR1 is SGHTA and CDR2 is FQGNSA. Trimming removed 3 bases from V and 8 bases from J, with 14 bases in between. CDR3 length equals 15 residues. The CDR3 sequence: CASSFYGGGDSPLHF. Here the CDR3 DNA reads TGTGCCAGCAGCTTTTATGGGGGTGGGGATTCACCCCTCCACTTT.

This clonotype appeared a few times. This chain links TRBV10-3 with TRBJ2-1, with 7 bases lining up with TRBD1. Germline values: CDR1 ENHRY, CDR2 SYGVKD. Trimming took 10 bases from V and 0 from J; bases not matched to a gene: 6. The CDR3 length is 14 residues. The CDR3 DNA reads as TGTGCCACCGAGGGGGCGAGCTCCTACAATGAGCAGTTCTTC. Translated, it gives CATEGASSYNEQFF.

The chain combines TRBV6-2 or TRBV6-3 with TRBJ2-6; perhaps TRBD2 as D (5 bases). The CDR3 sequence is 17 residues long. Germline V gene data show CDR1 as MNHEY and CDR2 as SVGEGT. V dropped 6 bases and J dropped 4 bases, with 19 bases sitting between them. The CDR3 sequence is CASRLTTEGLGANVLTF. In DNA, the CDR3 is TGTGCCAGCAGACTTACCACCGAGGGTCTGGGGGCCAACGTCCTGACTTTC.

This clonotype was detected a few times. The chain carries TRBV18 and TRBJ1-5; D may be TRBD1 (5 bases). From germline, CDR1 is KGHSH and CDR2 LQKENI. The V gene lost 3 bases and the J gene lost 3 bases, with 18 bases spanning the gap. The CDR3 covers 17 residues. CDR3 amino acids: CASSPIMVTGPNQPQHF. In DNA, the CDR3 is TGTGCCAGCTCACCGATAATGGTTACGGGACCCAATCAGCCCCAGCATTTT.

The chain employs TRBV7-9 and TRBJ2-1; TRBD1 is a possible D gene (5 bases). The DNA matches TRBJ2-7 better at its end, which makes the J call doubtful. The CDR3 sequence is 17 residues long. Germline V gives CDR1 SEHNR, CDR2 FQNEAQ (reference sequence). The CDR3 loop is CASSSRQTPSSYNEQYF. CDR3 in DNA: TGTGCCAGCAGCTCGAGACAGACTCCGAGCTCCTACAATGAGCAGTACTTC.

The sample holds a few counts of this clonotype. This chain links TRBV6-5 with TRBJ1-1; 7 bases are a match to TRBD1. The CDR3 totals 15 residues. Germline assignment: CDR1 MNHEY and CDR2 SVGAGI. J gave up 5 bases and V 8 bases, and 14 bases lay outside the gene matches. The CDR3: CASQTPGTVATEAFF. CDR3 DNA: TGTGCCAGCCAAACCCCCGGGACAGTTGCAACTGAAGCTTTCTTT.

A few counts support this clonotype. The chain joins TRBV6-4 to TRBJ1-6, with unresolved D. Germline V gives CDR1 MRHNA, CDR2 SNTAGT. This CDR3 contains 13 residues. The V end lost 3 bases, the J end lost 7 bases, and 7 bases lay between the germline ends. For the CDR3, the DNA is TGTGCCAGCAGTGAAGCCCTAAATTCACCCCTCCACTTT. The encoded protein is CASSEALNSPLHF.

The rearrangement uses TRBV9 and TRBJ2-6, with D perhaps TRBD1 or TRBD2 (7 bases each). This CDR3 spans 20 amino acids. The ends were cut back, 3 bases at V and 0 bases at J, with 22 bases in the middle. The V gene's germline CDR1 is SGDLS and CDR2 YYNGEE. The CDR3 nucleotides read TGTGCCAGCAGCGCGACGGGACAGAGCGGGGTGAGCTCTGGGGCCAACGTCCTGACTTTC. Translating gives CASSATGQSGVSSGANVLTF.

This chain joins TRBV6-2 or TRBV6-3 and TRBJ2-5; D is possibly TRBD1 (6 bases). With the DNA end fitting TRBJ2-7 better, the J assignment may be wrong. Per germline, CDR1 MNHEY and CDR2 SVGEGT. This CDR3 contains 15 residues. This chain's CDR3 is CASSLVTGRDYEQYF. The CDR3 DNA reads TGTGCCAGCAGCCTAGTTACAGGGCGAGATTACGAGCAGTACTTC.

The table lists this clonotype with a few counts. V is TRBV3-1 and J is TRBJ2-4; 10 bases line up with TRBD1. Judging by the DNA end, TRBJ2-7 fits better; the J call may be wrong. Germline loops: CDR1 LGHDT, CDR2 YNNKEL (reference sequence). CDR3 size: 17 residues. CDR3 sequence: CASSQVWDRGPWDEQYF. CDR3 DNA sequence: TGTGCCAGCAGCCAAGTATGGGACAGGGGACCATGGGACGAGCAGTACTTC.

This clonotype was found a few times. The chain has TRBV5-1 and TRBJ1-2; D gene unclear. The CDR3 length is 13 residues. Per the germline V gene, CDR1 is SGHRS and CDR2 is YFSETQ. Trimming left V 0 bases short and J 7 bases short, with 10 bases between. CDR3 coding DNA: TGCGCCAGCAGCTTGGCGGGAGTTCCTGGCTACACCTTC. The encoded protein is CASSLAGVPGYTF. The full variable domain, rest sourced from reference TRBV5-1 and TRBJ1-2, is KAGVTQTPRYLIKTRGQQVTLSCSPISGHRSVSWYQQTPGQGLQFLFEYFSETQRNKGNFPGRFSGRQFSNSRSEMNVSTLELGDSALYLCASSLAGVPGYTFGSGTRLTVV.

This CDR3 is CASSQGGPTGQLSSYEQYF. CDR3 coding DNA: TGTGCCAGCAGCCAAGGGGGACCGACGGGACAGTTGAGCTCCTACGAGCAGTACTTC. J is TRBJ2-7 and V is TRBV14, with 7 bases identical to TRBD1. V shed 1 base and J 0 bases; nucleotides not matched to a gene: 15. Germline-derived CDR1 and CDR2 are SGHDN and FVKESK. This CDR3 comprises 19 residues. Looking up the rest from reference TRBV14 and TRBJ2-7 gives the full variable domain: EAGVTQFPSHSVIEKGQTVTLRCDPISGHDNLYWYRRVMGKEIKFLLHFVKESKQDESGMPNNRFLAERTGGTYSTLKVQPAELEDSGVYFCASSQGGPTGQLSSYEQYFGPGTRLTVT.

The chain recombines TRBV20-1 with TRBJ2-1; 9 bases match TRBD2. The germline V gene encodes CDR1 DFQATT and CDR2 SNEGSKA (reference sequence). Trimming at V came to 1 base and at J to 7 bases, leaving 14 bases not matched to a gene. CDR3 length: 17 residues. CDR3 sequence (DNA): TGCAGTGCTAGAGCTCCCTCTCGGCGGGGGGGGTGGAATGAGCAGTTCTTC. Protein sequence: CSARAPSRRGGWNEQFF.